This is a list of T cell receptor beta chains from one sample in a study of blood T cell repertoires in COVID-19. Profiled with immunoSEQ multiplex PCR; TCRdb holds only in-frame clones, not every one. The table has approximately 200,000 clones, approximately 85% seen once. Sequenced input: peripheral blood. Receptor source: a man aged 35-49 years with acute or convalescent COVID-19. Each CDR3 is given with its conserved first and last residue. The D gene is left open where the match is weak. For some rows the clone size is stated as once, few or many, or as a class when expanded; others skip it.

abundance	d_gene	v_gene	j_gene	CDR3aa	CDR3nt
-	-	TRBV6-5	TRBJ1-3	CASSYSPEASGNTIYF	TGTGCCAGCAGTTACTCTCCAGAAGCGTCTGGAAACACCATATATTTT
-	TRBD2	TRBV5-1	TRBJ2-5	CASSTQPSGGEETQYF	TGCGCCAGCAGCACCCAGCCTAGCGGGGGGGAAGAGACCCAGTACTTC
-	-	TRBV4-3	TRBJ1-2	CASSQAGEDYGYTF	TGCGCCAGCAGCCAAGCAGGGGAAGACTATGGCTACACCTTC
-	TRBD2	TRBV7-2	TRBJ2-5	CASSLALAGGPGETQYF	TGTGCCAGCAGCTTGGCCCTAGCGGGGGGGCCGGGAGAGACCCAGTACTTC
-	TRBD1	TRBV7-2	TRBJ1-5	CASSLRGQGVGQPQHF	TGTGCCAGCAGCTTAAGGGGACAGGGGGTCGGACAGCCCCAGCATTTT
once	TRBD1	TRBV11-2	TRBJ2-1	CASSLDRPYNEQFF	TGTGCCAGCAGCTTGGACAGGCCCTACAATGAGCAGTTCTTC
-	TRBD1	TRBV7-2	TRBJ2-4	CASSLNRGNIQYF	TGTGCCAGCAGCTTAAACAGGGGAAACATTCAGTACTTC
once	-	TRBV5-4	TRBJ1-1	CASSLGEDAEAFF	TGTGCCAGCAGCTTGGGGGAGGACGCTGAAGCTTTCTTT
-	TRBD1	TRBV5-1	TRBJ1-1	CASTGQGAVTEAFF	TGCGCCAGCACCGGACAGGGGGCGGTCACTGAAGCTTTCTTT
-	-	TRBV18	TRBJ1-2	CASSQGAADGYTF	TGTGCCAGCTCACAAGGTGCGGCGGATGGCTACACCTTC
-	-	TRBV19	TRBJ2-1	CASSIRGASIPPRFF	TGTGCCAGTAGTATACGAGGTGCTAGTATTCCTCCTAGGTTCTTC
-	TRBD2	TRBV6-5	TRBJ2-1	CASSYSGGAIEQFF	TGTGCCAGCAGTTATAGCGGGGGGGCCATTGAGCAGTTCTTC
-	TRBD1	TRBV11-3	TRBJ1-1	CASSLGGTGKDTEAFF	TGTGCCAGCAGCTTAGGTGGGACAGGGAAGGATACTGAAGCTTTCTTT
-	-	TRBV7-9	TRBJ2-5	CASSYWARTQETQYF	TGTGCCAGCAGCTACTGGGCCCGAACCCAAGAGACCCAGTACTTC
-	TRBD1	TRBV2	TRBJ1-1	CASRTRQGADTEAFF	TGTGCCAGCAGGACTCGACAGGGGGCAGACACTGAAGCTTTCTTT
-	-	TRBV3-1/TRBV3-2	TRBJ1-5	CASSQGGGKQPQHF	TGTGCCAGCAGCCAAGGGGGCGGAAAGCAGCCCCAGCATTTT
-	-	TRBV7-9	TRBJ1-1	CASIQEGGGDTEAFF	TGTGCCAGCATCCAAGAAGGGGGTGGGGACACTGAAGCTTTCTTT
-	-	TRBV5-6	TRBJ1-5	CASSLALSNQPQHF	TGTGCCAGCAGCTTGGCACTTAGCAATCAGCCCCAGCATTTT
-	TRBD2	TRBV7-3	TRBJ2-3	CASSLGGGGRDTQYF	TGTGCCAGCAGCTTAGGCGGCGGGGGACGAGATACGCAGTATTTT
-	-	TRBV7-2	TRBJ1-1	CASSLRGVGTEAFF	TGTGCCAGCAGCTTACGGGGTGTCGGAACTGAAGCTTTCTTT
-	-	TRBV21-1	TRBJ1-2	CASSKRKRGRNYGYTF	TGTGCCAGCAGCAAACGTAAGCGGGGGAGAAACTATGGCTACACCTTC
-	-	TRBV7-9	TRBJ1-1	CASSLNGLNTEAFF	TGTGCCAGCAGCTTAAATGGCCTGAACACTGAAGCTTTCTTT
-	TRBD2	TRBV18	TRBJ2-1	CASSPASGGYNEQFF	TGTGCCAGCTCACCGGCTAGCGGGGGATACAATGAGCAGTTCTTC
-	TRBD1	TRBV19	TRBJ1-1	CASSIAGGTEAFF	TGTGCCAGTAGTATAGCAGGGGGAACTGAAGCTTTCTTT
-	TRBD2	TRBV2	TRBJ2-1	CASSGSGLNNEQFF	TGTGCCAGCAGCGGTAGCGGGCTTAACAATGAGCAGTTCTTC
-	TRBD1	TRBV5-4	TRBJ1-2	CASSLLIAWDSFANYGYTF	TGTGCCAGCAGCTTGCTTATTGCCTGGGACAGTTTTGCTAACTATGGCTACACCTTC
-	-	TRBV4-3	TRBJ2-2	CASSLVSHATGELFF	TGCGCCAGCAGCCTTGTATCACATGCTACCGGGGAGCTGTTTTTT
once	TRBD1	TRBV9	TRBJ1-3	CASTRQGASGNTIYF	TGTGCCAGCACCCGACAGGGAGCAAGTGGAAACACCATATATTTT
-	-	TRBV5-1	TRBJ1-1	CASKSGNGNTEAFF	TGCGCCAGCAAATCAGGGAACGGAAACACTGAAGCTTTCTTT
-	-	TRBV9	TRBJ1-1	CASSVGSGRGYVTEAFF	TGTGCCAGCAGCGTAGGTTCCGGGCGGGGGTACGTTACTGAAGCTTTCTTT
few	TRBD2	TRBV4-2	TRBJ2-3	CASSQLSGGAGDTQYF	TGTGCCAGCAGCCAACTAAGCGGGGGGGCCGGAGATACGCAGTATTTT
-	-	TRBV7-9	TRBJ1-2	CASSLETFNYGYTF	TGTGCCAGCAGCTTAGAGACATTTAACTATGGCTACACCTTC
-	-	TRBV2	TRBJ1-1	CASSEEVTPGAFF	TGTGCCAGCAGTGAAGAGGTCACGCCGGGAGCTTTCTTT
-	-	TRBV13	TRBJ1-3	CASSLGRGGSSGNTIYF	TGTGCCAGCAGCTTAGGCCGTGGGGGCTCCTCTGGAAACACCATATATTTT
-	TRBD2	TRBV6-6	TRBJ2-1	CASSRTSGGARYNEQFF	TGTGCCAGCAGTCGGACTAGCGGGGGGGCCAGATACAATGAGCAGTTCTTC
-	-	TRBV27	TRBJ2-1	CASRWARNYRNEQFF	TGTGCCAGCCGATGGGCCCGAAATTACCGCAATGAGCAGTTCTTC
-	-	TRBV20-1	TRBJ1-1	CSAPDRRAFF	TGCAGTGCCCCCGACAGGCGGGCTTTCTTT
-	-	TRBV6-2/TRBV6-3	TRBJ1-5	CASSTLAQPQHF	TGTGCCAGCAGTACCCTGGCTCAGCCCCAGCATTTT
-	-	TRBV7-9	TRBJ1-6	CASRNSRVNSPLHF	TGTGCCAGCAGGAATTCGAGAGTTAATTCACCCCTCCACTTT
-	-	TRBV7-2	TRBJ2-3	CASSQRGGLTDTQYF	TGTGCCAGCAGCCAGCGAGGAGGGCTCACAGATACGCAGTATTTT
once	-	TRBV28	TRBJ1-2	CASLTPGYGYTF	TGTGCCAGCCTCACACCGGGGTATGGCTACACCTTC
once	-	TRBV29-1	TRBJ2-1	CSVEGTNWAEFF	TGCAGCGTTGAAGGGACTAACTGGGCCGAGTTCTTC
many	-	TRBV5-1	TRBJ1-2	CASSLEGPPGSGYTF	TGCGCCAGCAGCTTGGAGGGCCCCCCGGGATCTGGCTACACCTTC
few	TRBD1	TRBV2	TRBJ1-1	CASRPPGQGISEAFF	TGTGCCAGCAGACCCCCGGGACAGGGGATCTCTGAAGCTTTCTTT
-	TRBD2	TRBV28	TRBJ2-7	CASSFTSGGFYEQYF	TGTGCCAGCAGTTTCACTAGCGGGGGATTCTACGAGCAGTACTTC
-	TRBD1	TRBV6-1	TRBJ1-2	CASSDGQDYGYTF	TGTGCCAGCAGTGATGGACAGGACTATGGCTACACCTTC
-	TRBD1	TRBV2	TRBJ1-4	CASSSRRQGAREKLFF	TGTGCCAGCAGCTCAAGACGACAGGGGGCGAGGGAAAAACTGTTTTTT
-	TRBD2	TRBV2	TRBJ2-7	CASRIAGGLWEQYF	TGTGCCAGCAGGATAGCGGGGGGCCTCTGGGAGCAGTACTTC
-	TRBD1	TRBV4-1	TRBJ1-1	CASSQGTGGYTEAFF	TGCGCCAGCAGCCAAGGTACAGGGGGCTACACTGAAGCTTTCTTT
-	TRBD2	TRBV19	TRBJ2-3	CASSIGTSGGLSTDTQYF	TGTGCCAGTAGTATCGGGACTAGCGGGGGACTCAGCACAGATACGCAGTATTTT
-	-	TRBV15	TRBJ1-2	CATSPLGGKDGYTF	TGTGCCACCAGCCCTCTGGGGGGTAAAGATGGCTACACCTTC
-	-	TRBV10-1	TRBJ1-1	CASSERGYGTEAFF	TGCGCCAGCAGTGAAAGGGGATATGGGACTGAAGCTTTCTTT